This entry lists 28 T cell receptor beta chains sequenced from one sample in a study of Ad26.COV2.S vaccination and SARS-CoV-2 variants. Using immunoSEQ multiplex PCR, the repertoire was profiled, and TCRdb retains in-frame clones only, with some absent. Found here are some 350,000 clones, almost 90% of them singletons; the top ten hold 4.5% to 7%. The treatment here: some 20 received Ad26.COV2.S at low or high dose, single or two shots; roughly five received placebo; per-sample allocation not given. The samples date from day 63 after the first vaccine or placebo injection. The sample in question was peripheral blood, obtained in a trial of Ad26.COV2.S vaccine versus placebo. The receptors come from a person aged 18-65 years who received the Ad26.COV2.S COVID-19 vaccine or a placebo.

This clone was detected only once. The CDR3 region has the DNA TGTGCCAGCAGTTACCTGGGGGGCTGGGACACTGAAGCTTTCTTT. Translated: CASSYLGGWDTEAFF. V gene TRBV6-2 or TRBV6-3 combines with J gene TRBJ1-1, with D perhaps TRBD1 (6 bases). The V end lost 2 bases, the J end lost 3 bases, and 13 bases lay between the germline ends. Germline V gives CDR1 MNHEY, CDR2 SVGEGT. The CDR3 has 15 residues.

V usage is TRBV6-6 and J usage is TRBJ1-2, with D unresolved. The CDR3 runs to 12 residues. Between the trimmed V and J ends, which lost 0 bases and 8 bases, there was a span of 7 bases. Germline CDR1 is MNHNY and CDR2 is SVGAGI (reference sequence). The CDR3 sequence is CASSYSNEGYTF. Written as DNA, the CDR3 is TGTGCCAGCAGTTACTCAAACGAGGGCTACACCTTC.

The J gene is TRBJ1-5, the V gene TRBV28; D may be TRBD1 (6 bases). V was cut by 5 bases and J by 0 bases, with 14 bases left in between. The CDR3 consists of 16 residues. The V gene's germline CDR1 is MDHEN and CDR2 SYDVKM. CDR3 loop: CASSLQGAGSNQPQHF. CDR3 sequence (DNA): TGTGCCAGCAGTCTACAGGGAGCCGGTAGCAATCAGCCCCAGCATTTT.

V is TRBV15 and J is TRBJ1-4; D uncertain. Germline V gives CDR1 LNHNV, CDR2 YYDKDF (reference sequence). V lost 5 bases and J lost 0, with 13 bases in between. The CDR3 contains 16 residues. The CDR3 region is CATSDKDGATNEKLFF. DNA of the CDR3: TGTGCCACCAGCGACAAGGACGGTGCAACTAATGAAAAACTGTTTTTT.

The V and J genes are TRBV11-2 and TRBJ1-1; perhaps TRBD1 as D (6 bases). V was clipped by 3 bases and J by 1 base, with 6 bases between them. The CDR3 runs 13 residues. Germline V gives CDR1 SGHAT, CDR2 FQNNGV. The DNA of the CDR3 is TGTGCCAGCAGCTTCAGGGGGAACACTGAAGCTTTCTTT. Residues: CASSFRGNTEAFF.

J is TRBJ2-1 and V is TRBV18; 8 bases fit TRBD1. The CDR3 is 16 amino acids. CDR1 KGHSH and CDR2 LQKENI come from the germline V gene. The ends lost 0 bases at V and 6 bases at J; junction bases unmatched: 7. CDR3 nucleotide sequence: TGTGCCAGCTCACCACCGCCCCAGGGGGCTGTCAATGAGCAGTTCTTC. Its protein product is CASSPPPQGAVNEQFF.

The chain uses TRBV6-1 and TRBJ1-5; D not resolved. V dropped 2 bases and J dropped 6 bases, with 8 bases sitting between them. The CDR3 is 13 residues long. Germline CDR1 reads MNHNS; CDR2 reads SASEGT. The CDR3 protein is CASSERVVQPQHF. The CDR3 nucleotides read TGTGCCAGCAGTGAACGGGTAGTTCAGCCCCAGCATTTT.

The V and J genes are TRBV27 and TRBJ2-1; either TRBD1 or TRBD2 may supply D (5 bases each). Trimming shortened V by 2 bases and J by 0 bases, and 8 bases separated the two germline ends. The CDR3 is made up of 15 amino acids. Germline V lookup: CDR1 MNHEY, CDR2 SMNVEV (reference sequence). The CDR3 DNA reads as TGTGCCAGCAGTTTAAGTGGGGGCTCCTACAATGAGCAGTTCTTC. The encoded protein is CASSLSGGSYNEQFF.

This clone has only one observation. The V gene is TRBV21-1, the J gene TRBJ2-7; TRBD1, the table's D call, was not compared with the DNA. TRBV21-1 is a documented pseudogene. There are 15 residues in the CDR3. As DNA, the CDR3 is TGTGCCAGCAGCAAAGGGGGCAGGGGGCTAGGCGAGCAGTACTTC. It specifies CASSKGGRGLGEQYF.

The chain has TRBV2 and TRBJ2-7; possibly TRBD2 for D (6 bases). V shed 4 bases and J shed 6 bases, with 13 bases lying between them. CDR1 is SNHLY and CDR2 is FYNNEI in the germline V gene. The length of the CDR3 is 13 residues. The CDR3 sequence: CASSVGLAFEQYV. CDR3 coding DNA: TGTGCCAGCAGTGTGGGCCTAGCGTTCGAGCAGTACGTC.

V and J are TRBV4-1 and TRBJ2-3; TRBD2 matches at 7 bases. The germline gives CDR1 MGHRA, CDR2 YSYEKL. V was clipped by 4 bases and J by 3 bases; unmatched bases: 10. The CDR3 consists of 16 residues. CDR3 amino acids: CASSPRAAGVTDTQYF. CDR3 sequence (DNA): TGCGCCAGCAGCCCCCGGGCGGCGGGGGTAACAGATACGCAGTATTTT.

The chain links TRBV4-3 to TRBJ2-2; 12 bases are shared with TRBD2. The CDR3 is 15 amino acids. V was clipped by 4 bases and J by 4 bases; unmatched bases: 1. Germline loops: CDR1 LGHNA, CDR2 YSLEER. The CDR3 nucleotides are TGCGCCAGCAGCCCGACTAGCGGGAGCACCGGGGAGCTGTTTTTT. Amino acids: CASSPTSGSTGELFF.

The rearrangement links TRBV2 to TRBJ1-6; TRBD1 matches 8 bases. The CDR3 has 13 amino acids. With V trimmed by 3 bases and J by 10 bases, 2 bases remained unmatched. Germline assignment: CDR1 SNHLY and CDR2 FYNNEI. The CDR3 reads CASSDRGQSPLHF. The CDR3 bases are TGTGCCAGCAGTGACAGGGGGCAATCACCCCTCCACTTT.

The rearrangement uses TRBV6-1 and TRBJ1-1; D gene uncertain. Deletions cut 2 bases from V and 4 bases from J, with 14 bases between. The CDR3 sequence is 15 residues long. The V gene's germline CDR1 is MNHNS and CDR2 SASEGT. The CDR3 loop is CASSEIGGGGTEAFF. The CDR3 nucleotides are TGTGCCAGCAGTGAAATAGGTGGCGGCGGCACTGAAGCTTTCTTT.

Remarks on this clone: This CDR3 is also generated by other DNA sequences in the sample. The chain recombines TRBV9 with TRBJ2-1; D is possibly TRBD2 (6 bases). Germline V gene sequence: CDR1 SGDLS, CDR2 YYNGEE. The V gene lost 0 bases and the J gene lost 8 bases, with 9 bases spanning the gap. This CDR3 is 13 amino acids long. The DNA of the CDR3 is TGTGCCAGCAGCGTAGCTCCGGGGGATGAGCAGTTCTTC. As protein: CASSVAPGDEQFF.

This chain uses TRBV5-8 with TRBJ2-7; tentatively, D is TRBD1 (7 bases). This CDR3 has 14 amino acids. Trimming took 4 bases from V and 9 from J, leaving 20 bases between them. CDR1 is SGHTS and CDR2 is YDEGEE in the germline V gene. CDR3 coding DNA: TGTGCCAGCAGCGGAGGGACAGCGAGTAGATTGCAGTACGTC. Its translation: CASSGGTASRLQYV.

The chain recombines TRBV15 with TRBJ2-3; D may be TRBD1 (6 bases). The CDR3 has 12 amino acids. V lost 8 bases, J lost 6 bases, and 12 bases lay in between. The germline V gene has CDR1 LNHNV and CDR2 YYDKDF (reference sequence). The CDR3 region is CATGSGADTQYF. The CDR3 DNA sequence: TGTGCCACCGGGTCAGGGGCGGATACGCAGTATTTT.

V usage is TRBV7-9 and J usage is TRBJ1-5, with D possibly being TRBD1 (5 bases). Germline CDR1 is SEHNR and CDR2 is FQNEAQ (reference sequence). The CDR3 has 14 amino acids. V lost 0 bases to trimming and J lost 7 bases, with 10 bases between them. CDR3 protein: CASSLATDPQPQHF. The CDR3 DNA reads TGTGCCAGCAGCTTAGCGACAGATCCCCAGCCCCAGCATTTT.

The chain carries TRBV19 and TRBJ1-5; D is ambiguous. CDR3 size: 15 residues. V gave up 1 base and J gave up 4 bases, with 11 bases separating them. Germline V gene lookup returns CDR1 LNHDA and CDR2 SQIVND (reference sequence). CDR3 bases: TGTGCCAGTAGTATAGCTCCTGCGGCTAATCAGCCCCAGCATTTT. Protein: CASSIAPAANQPQHF. Full variable domain (rest looked up from reference TRBV19 and TRBJ1-5): DGGITQSPKYLFRKEGQNVTLSCEQNLNHDAMYWYRQDPGQGLRLIYYSQIVNDFQKGDIAEGYSVSREKKESFPLTVTSAQKNPTAFYLCASSIAPAANQPQHFGDGTRLSIL.

The chain links TRBV6-4 to TRBJ1-1, with 9 bases aligning to TRBD1. This CDR3 region has 13 residues. CDR1 is MRHNA, CDR2 SNTAGT, per germline. V was clipped by 4 bases and J by 9 bases; unmatched bases: 6. In DNA, the CDR3 is TGTGCCAGCAGTGCGGACAGGGGAGGGAAAGCTTTCTTT. Translation: CASSADRGGKAFF.

This chain links TRBV9 with TRBJ2-2, with D possibly matching TRBD2 (7 bases). V lost 4 bases and J lost 1, with 20 bases in between. CDR3 length: 18 residues. Germline V gene sequence: CDR1 SGDLS, CDR2 YYNGEE. CDR3 sequence (DNA): TGTGCCAGCAGCTCCCGCGGCATGAGGGGGGGGAACACCGGGGAGCTGTTTTTT. Its protein product is CASSSRGMRGGNTGELFF.

The V gene is TRBV7-2, the J gene TRBJ1-6, with D unclear. Germline V gene data show CDR1 as SGHTA and CDR2 as FQGNSA. V lost 4 bases and J 2 bases, leaving 9 bases between the germline ends. The CDR3 extends over 15 amino acids. The CDR3 bases are TGTGCCAGCAGCTCTAGGGTTGCCTATAATTCACCCCTCCACTTT. Residues: CASSSRVAYNSPLHF.

CDR3 sequence: CASRIIGGETDYEQFF. The CDR3 DNA reads TGTGCCAGCAGGATTATTGGCGGGGAAACTGACTATGAGCAGTTCTTC. V usage is TRBV7-2 and J usage is TRBJ2-1; TRBD2 might be the D (6 bases). The CDR3 has 16 residues. Trimming left V 6 bases short and J 8 bases short, with 23 bases between. The germline V gene encodes CDR1 SGHTA and CDR2 FQGNSA.

The chain has TRBV4-1 and TRBJ1-1, with 8 bases lining up with TRBD1. V lost 3 bases, J lost 4 bases, and 4 bases stayed unmatched. Looked up from germline, CDR1 is MGHRA and CDR2 is YSYEKL. The length of the CDR3 is 14 residues. CDR3 bases: TGCGCCAGCAGCCAGGGACAGGCAGTCACTGAAGCTTTCTTT. Amino acids: CASSQGQAVTEAFF.

The chain uses TRBV18 and TRBJ1-2; D perhaps matches TRBD1 (5 bases). V was trimmed by 0 bases and J by 8 bases, leaving 10 bases between them. The CDR3 runs 13 residues. Per the germline V gene, CDR1 is KGHSH and CDR2 is LQKENI. CDR3 coding DNA: TGTGCCAGCTCACCACCCCAGGGTAGAGGCTACACCTTC. Translating gives CASSPPQGRGYTF.

The V call is TRBV18, the J call TRBJ1-1; D is possibly TRBD1 (5 bases). CDR3 length: 12 amino acids. V dropped 10 bases and J dropped 6 bases, with 15 bases sitting between them. Germline-derived CDR1 and CDR2 are KGHSH and LQKENI. As DNA, the CDR3 is TGTGCCACTGCGGGGGATGCTGCTGAAGCTTTCTTT. Translation gives CATAGDAAEAFF.

The rearrangement uses TRBV6-6 and TRBJ2-7; perhaps TRBD1 as D (6 bases). The length of the CDR3 is 16 residues. V was clipped by 0 bases and J by 0 bases, with 12 bases between them. Per the germline V gene, CDR1 is MNHNY and CDR2 is SVGAGI (reference sequence). The CDR3 sequence: CASSYSTMTGSYEQYF. The CDR3 region has the DNA TGTGCCAGCAGTTACTCGACAATGACAGGCTCCTACGAGCAGTACTTC.

This rearrangement joins TRBV19 to TRBJ2-7, with D perhaps TRBD2 (5 bases). V lost 1 base and J lost 3, with 10 bases in between. Germline V gives CDR1 LNHDA, CDR2 SQIVND (reference sequence). The CDR3 covers 14 residues. The CDR3 loop is CASSIASSRYEQYF. CDR3 bases: TGTGCCAGTAGTATAGCTAGCTCCCGCTACGAGCAGTACTTC.